The T cell receptor beta chain described here comes from a study of cytomegalovirus exposure and HLA in healthy donors. Researchers ran the PCR with 60 Vbeta and 13 Jbeta primers. Original methodology: Unique TCR beta chains totaled roughly 81 million in a later count, with roughly 11 million of them shared. Repertoires were generated with immunoSEQ multiplex PCR, while TCRdb's copy carries only in-frame clones and drops some. V and J calls plus clone size are reproduced from that table; the DNA served to infer D and trimming. This sample contains around 140,000 clones. Study-wide findings and caveats: Later analysis suggested links between common viral pathogens and several top significant clusters. Equally common other TCR beta chains were less clonally expanded than HLA-associated ones, a later analysis found. Researchers catalogued under 200 TCR beta chains as cytomegalovirus-associated.

The CDR3 runs 15 residues. V shed 3 bases and J 1 base; nucleotides not matched to a gene: 5. From germline, CDR1 is SGDLS and CDR2 YYNGEE. Concerning this clone itself: The target antigen is unknown.

Source material: PBMCs. The sequence was collected from a woman between 18 and 30 years old in good health and CMV-seronegative. V gene TRBV9 combines with J gene TRBJ2-5; 8 nucleotides agree with TRBD1. The CDR3 region is CASSETGGSQETQYF. CDR3 nucleotide sequence: TGTGCCAGCAGCGAAACAGGGGGTTCCCAAGAGACCCAGTACTTC.